This T cell receptor (beta chain) was captured by sequencing in a study of T cells in narcolepsy. Germline V CDR1 and CDR2: LNHDA, SQIVND (reference sequence). J gave up 0 bases and V 3 bases, and 9 bases lay outside the gene matches. This CDR3 contains 19 residues. This table comes from immunoSEQ multiplex PCR, and its TCRdb copy is limited to in-frame clones, with some not included. The data show tens of thousands of clones, 70% to 90% seen once. The TCR originated in a human donor with narcolepsy. The chain joins TRBV19 to TRBJ1-4; TRBD1 matches at 11 bases. Sequences were obtained from CD45RA- memory CD4+ T cells from PBMCs. CDR3 amino acids: CASSIYGTGGRATNEKLFF. CDR3 DNA sequence: TGTGCCAGTAGTATCTACGGGACAGGGGGTAGGGCAACTAATGAAAAACTGTTTTTT. Full variable domain (rest looked up from reference TRBV19 and TRBJ1-4): DGGITQSPKYLFRKEGQNVTLSCEQNLNHDAMYWYRQDPGQGLRLIYYSQIVNDFQKGDIAEGYSVSREKKESFPLTVTSAQKNPTAFYLCASSIYGTGGRATNEKLFFGSGTQLSVL.